The 29 T cell receptor beta chains below come from one sample, sequenced in a study of OX40 agonist ivuxolimab in advanced cancers. TCRdb keeps only in-frame clones here, not all; method: immunoSEQ multiplex PCR. The sample has some 57,000 clones, roughly 86% seen once; the top ten hold around 0.99%. The input for sequencing was CD4+ or CD8+ T cells sorted from blood, taken in a trial of the OX40 agonist ivuxolimab. The receptors shown here come from an adult with an advanced solid tumor such as melanoma, head and neck, liver or kidney cancer.

This clone is classed as medium-sized. CDR3 in amino acids: CASSPLWGGKKGTGELFF. The CDR3, as DNA: TGTGCCAGCAGCCCCCTGTGGGGCGGTAAGAAAGGGACCGGGGAGCTGTTTTTT. V and J are TRBV11-2 and TRBJ2-2; D may be TRBD1 (5 bases). CDR1 and CDR2 from the germline V gene are SGHAT and FQNNGV. The CDR3 length is 18 residues. V was trimmed by 5 bases and J by 5 bases, leaving 24 bases between them.

This chain connects TRBV5-4 to TRBJ2-1, with 10 bases that match TRBD1. After removal of 2 bases from V and 5 bases from J, the junction contained 4 bases not matched to a gene. This CDR3 is 15 amino acids long. Germline V lookup: CDR1 SGHNT, CDR2 YYREEE (reference sequence). Written as DNA, the CDR3 is TGTGCCAGCAGCTTTTTGGACAGGGGGGACAATGAGCAGTTCTTC. This sequence encodes CASSFLDRGDNEQFF.

The chain recombines TRBV6-6 with TRBJ2-7; D gene uncertain. V was clipped by 0 bases and J by 7 bases, with 16 bases between them. This CDR3 is built from 15 residues. The germline CDR1 and CDR2 sequences are MNHNY and SVGAGI (reference sequence). The CDR3 reads CASSYSEGTYREQYF. CDR3 DNA sequence: TGTGCCAGCAGTTACTCGGAAGGTACCTACCGGGAGCAGTACTTC.

The chain is built from TRBV4-1 and TRBJ1-6; TRBD1 is a possible D gene (5 bases). Per the germline V gene, CDR1 is MGHRA and CDR2 is YSYEKL. The V and J ends lost 0 bases and 15 bases respectively, with 12 bases between them. This CDR3 contains 13 residues. CDR3 sequence: CASSQESRGRLHF. CDR3 nucleotide sequence: TGCGCCAGCAGCCAAGAATCGCGGGGACGCCTCCACTTT.

The CDR3 here is CAWSLFWGYNEQFF. The CDR3 DNA reads as TGTGCCTGGAGTCTCTTCTGGGGTTACAATGAGCAGTTCTTC. The chain joins TRBV30 to TRBJ2-1; D unclear. V was pared by 2 bases and J by 4 bases, with 12 bases between. Germline-derived CDR1 and CDR2 are GTSNPN and SVGIG (reference sequence). The CDR3 sequence is 14 residues long.

This sequence joins TRBV11-3 and TRBJ2-1; unclear D gene. The germline gives CDR1 SGHNT, CDR2 YENEEA. The germline V and J ends were trimmed by 5 bases and 10 bases, with 21 bases remaining between them. The CDR3 contains 15 residues. The CDR3 spells CASSPNPRTDAEQFF. For the CDR3, the DNA is TGTGCCAGCAGCCCCAATCCGAGGACGGACGCCGAGCAGTTCTTC.

The V gene is TRBV28, the J gene TRBJ2-5, with D perhaps matching TRBD2 (5 bases). Germline V gives CDR1 MDHEN, CDR2 SYDVKM. The V end was cut by 3 bases, the J end by 4 bases, with 18 bases between. This CDR3 comprises 16 residues. The CDR3 DNA is TGTGCCAGCAGTTTTTTTCGAACTAGTTCAACAGAGACCCAGTACTTC. Amino acid sequence: CASSFFRTSSTETQYF.

In its sample, this clone was seen a few times. This sequence joins TRBV5-1 and TRBJ2-1; possibly TRBD2 for D (6 bases). From germline, CDR1 is SGHRS and CDR2 YFSETQ. This CDR3 contains 15 residues. The ends were cut back, 0 bases at V and 8 bases at J, with 15 bases in the middle. The CDR3 DNA follows: TGCGCCAGCAGCTTGGCGGGAGATTTATTTGATGAGCAGTTCTTC. Residues: CASSLAGDLFDEQFF. Full variable domain (outside the CDR3, taken from reference TRBV5-1 and TRBJ2-1): KAGVTQTPRYLIKTRGQQVTLSCSPISGHRSVSWYQQTPGQGLQFLFEYFSETQRNKGNFPGRFSGRQFSNSRSEMNVSTLELGDSALYLCASSLAGDLFDEQFFGPGTRLTVL.

The J gene is TRBJ2-1, the V gene TRBV9; D is tentatively TRBD1 or TRBD2 (5 bases each). Germline V gene sequence: CDR1 SGDLS, CDR2 YYNGEE. The CDR3 sequence is 14 residues long. The ends were cut back, 0 bases at V and 5 bases at J, with 9 bases in the middle. CDR3 region: CASSVAGTNNEQFF. CDR3 bases: TGTGCCAGCAGCGTAGCCGGGACCAACAATGAGCAGTTCTTC.

The chain couples TRBV7-9 to TRBJ2-1; D not resolved. The length of the CDR3 is 14 residues. Germline V gene sequence: CDR1 SEHNR, CDR2 FQNEAQ (reference sequence). Trimming removed 5 bases at V and 8 bases at J, with 16 bases between. DNA for the CDR3: TGTGCCAGCAGCGTGAGTGGAGATGACGATGAGCAGTTCTTC. Residues: CASSVSGDDDEQFF.

J is TRBJ2-1 and V is TRBV27; 8 bases fit TRBD1. With 3 bases clipped from V and 2 bases from J, the junction kept 3 bases outside the gene matches. This CDR3 is 15 amino acids long. CDR1 is MNHEY, CDR2 SMNVEV, per germline (reference sequence). CDR3 amino acids: CASSFMTGAYNEQFF. CDR3 in DNA: TGTGCCAGCAGTTTTATGACAGGGGCCTACAATGAGCAGTTCTTC.

J is TRBJ1-2 and V is TRBV29-1; TRBD1 might be the D (6 bases). This CDR3 contains 15 residues. Trimming took 6 bases from V and 0 from J, leaving 17 bases between them. Germline CDR1 reads SQVTM; CDR2 reads ANQGSEA. In DNA, the CDR3 is TGCAGCGTCAAAGGGGGGGAGAGAGCTAACTATGGCTACACCTTC. This gives the protein CSVKGGERANYGYTF.

V is TRBV11-2 and J is TRBJ2-7; D is unclear. Trimming cost V 5 bases and J 1 base, with 12 bases left between them. The CDR3 contains 14 residues. The germline gives CDR1 SGHAT, CDR2 FQNNGV. The chain's CDR3 is CASSRLGPSYEQYF. As DNA, the CDR3 is TGTGCCAGCAGCCGGCTTGGGCCTTCCTACGAGCAGTACTTC.

The V and J genes are TRBV5-5 and TRBJ2-5; D is possibly TRBD2 (6 bases). The CDR3 covers 15 residues. Germline-derived CDR1 and CDR2 are SGHKS and YYEKEE (reference sequence). Trimming stripped 5 bases from V and 4 bases from J, with 18 bases between. CDR3 sequence (DNA): TGTGCCAGCAGGATCTCCGGGGGTGTGGGAGAGACCCAGTACTTC. This translates into CASRISGGVGETQYF.

The chain is built from TRBV10-2 and TRBJ1-1; no definite D call. This CDR3 has 13 amino acids. Germline V lookup: CDR1 WSHSY, CDR2 SAAADI. The ends were cut back, 4 bases at V and 3 bases at J, with 9 bases in the middle. CDR3 region: CASSVLRDTEAFF. The DNA of the CDR3 is TGCGCCAGCAGTGTTTTGAGGGACACTGAAGCTTTCTTT.

This chain joins TRBV10-3 and TRBJ1-2; TRBD1 matches at 7 bases. Per the germline V gene, CDR1 is ENHRY and CDR2 is SYGVKD. The junction had 13 bases not matched to a gene; V was cut back by 4 bases and J by 8 bases. The CDR3 is 15 amino acids. CDR3 sequence (DNA): TGTGCCATCAGTGTTCGGGACAGTGGCTACGAGGGCTACACCTTC. Protein product: CAISVRDSGYEGYTF.

The rearrangement uses TRBV6-6 and TRBJ1-1; possibly TRBD1 for D (5 bases). The V end lost 6 bases, the J end lost 10 bases, and 15 bases lay between the germline ends. This CDR3 has 12 residues. In germline, CDR1 is MNHNY, CDR2 SVGAGI (reference sequence). As DNA, the CDR3 is TGTGCCAGCAGGGGTGATCCGGGGCGAGCTTTCTTT. As protein: CASRGDPGRAFF.

CDR3 protein: CAISRDQETQYF. CDR3 nucleotide sequence: TGTGCCATCTCTCGGGACCAAGAGACCCAGTACTTC. The genes are TRBV10-3 and TRBJ2-5; no definite D call. V was trimmed by 8 bases and J by 0 bases, leaving 7 bases between them. CDR3 size: 12 residues. Per germline, CDR1 ENHRY and CDR2 SYGVKD.

The genes are TRBV28 and TRBJ1-3; D is unresolved. Germline assignment: CDR1 MDHEN and CDR2 SYDVKM. V shed 5 bases and J shed 4 bases, with 6 bases lying between them. The CDR3 totals 12 residues. The CDR3 nucleotides are TGTGCCAGCAGTATGGGGGGAAACACCATATATTTT. It specifies CASSMGGNTIYF. The full variable domain, rest sourced from reference TRBV28 and TRBJ1-3, is DVKVTQSSRYLVKRTGEKVFLECVQDMDHENMFWYRQDPGLGLRLIYFSYDVKMKEKGDIPEGYSVSREKKERFSLILESASTNQTSMYLCASSMGGNTIYFGEGSWLTVV.

The V call is TRBV7-2, the J call TRBJ1-1, with D possibly TRBD1 on 5 matching bases. CDR3 length: 13 residues. With 7 bases removed from V and 4 bases from J, the gap between germline ends came to 13 bases. The V gene's germline CDR1 is SGHTA and CDR2 FQGNSA. This CDR3 is CASMYLGGTEAFF. CDR3 bases: TGTGCCAGCATGTACCTCGGGGGCACTGAAGCTTTCTTT.

Points on this clone: One end of the junction fails to match germline, which may point to a read error. V gene TRBV7-7 combines with J gene TRBJ2-5; 12 nucleotides match TRBD2. Looked up from germline, CDR1 is SSHAT and CDR2 is FNYEAQ (reference sequence). The CDR3 is 15 amino acids. In DNA form, the CDR3 reads TGTGCTAGCAGCTCGACTAGCGGGAGAGAAGAGACCCAGTACTTC. Amino acids: CASSSTSGREETQYF.

The chain employs TRBV6-6 and TRBJ2-1; 7 bases line up with TRBD1. Germline CDR1 is MNHNY and CDR2 is SVGAGI (reference sequence). The CDR3 is made up of 14 amino acids. The V segment lost 6 bases and the J segment 7 bases; nucleotides outside the gene matches: 9. The CDR3: CASRLDRVGNEQFF. In DNA, the CDR3 is TGTGCCAGCAGACTAGACAGGGTCGGAAATGAGCAGTTCTTC.

The V gene is TRBV7-8, the J gene TRBJ2-7, with 7 bases fitting TRBD2. Germline values: CDR1 SGHVS, CDR2 FQNEAQ. Losses at the gene ends were 5 bases for V and 0 bases for J; bases not matched to a gene: 4. This CDR3 is 14 amino acids long. The DNA of the CDR3 is TGTGCCAGCAGCCTGTGGGAGGGCTCCTACGAGCAGTACTTC. Translated: CASSLWEGSYEQYF. Looking up the rest from reference TRBV7-8 and TRBJ2-7 gives the full variable domain: GAGVSQSPRYKVAKRGQDVALRCDPISGHVSLFWYQQALGQGPEFLTYFQNEAQLDKSGLPSDRFFAERPEGSVSTLKIQRTQQEDSAVYLCASSLWEGSYEQYFGPGTRLTVT.

This clone was found a few times. The J gene is TRBJ1-1, the V gene TRBV2; no firm D call. V was shortened by 4 bases and J by 11 bases, with 14 bases between the two germline ends. Per germline, CDR1 SNHLY and CDR2 FYNNEI. This CDR3 region has 12 residues. DNA of the CDR3: TGTGCCAGCAGTGTTTCGAGTATTGGGGCTTTCTTT. Encoded protein: CASSVSSIGAFF.

A few counts support this clone. This chain connects TRBV11-3 to TRBJ2-1; 9 bases match TRBD2. V lost 5 bases, J lost 6 bases, and 8 bases stayed unmatched. The germline V gene has CDR1 SGHNT and CDR2 YENEEA. The CDR3 is 15 residues long. The CDR3 DNA is TGTGCCAGCAGCCTCTATAGCGGGAGTGGCAATGAGCAGTTCTTC. It is translated as CASSLYSGSGNEQFF.

The chain is built from TRBV19 and TRBJ1-4; D unresolved. Per the germline V gene, CDR1 is LNHDA and CDR2 is SQIVND (reference sequence). This CDR3 spans 15 amino acids. Trimming took off 3 bases at V and 2 bases at J, with 10 bases between the two ends. CDR3 sequence: CASSMMWGTNEKLFF. Here the CDR3 DNA reads TGTGCCAGTAGTATGATGTGGGGTACTAATGAAAAACTGTTTTTT.

This chain joins TRBV28 and TRBJ2-7, with a weak D call TRBD1 (6 bases). V was clipped by 4 bases and J by 4 bases, with 17 bases between them. The V gene's germline CDR1 is MDHEN and CDR2 SYDVKM. The CDR3 extends over 15 amino acids. The CDR3 bases are TGTGCCAGCAGTTACCTCGAGGGGGAGAAATACGAGCAGTACTTC. Translated, it gives CASSYLEGEKYEQYF.

The chain uses TRBV15 and TRBJ2-2, with no clear D. The length of the CDR3 is 14 residues. Looked up from germline, CDR1 is LNHNV and CDR2 is YYDKDF (reference sequence). V shed 8 bases and J shed 1 base, with 11 bases lying between them. The CDR3 region has the DNA TGTGCCACCTCGAGACACAAGAACACCGGGGAGCTGTTTTTT. This gives the protein CATSRHKNTGELFF.

The rearrangement uses TRBV7-2 and TRBJ2-7; D not certain. The CDR3 has 15 amino acids. Trimming pared 7 bases from V and 0 bases from J, leaving 16 bases between. Looked up from germline, CDR1 is SGHTA and CDR2 is FQGNSA. CDR3 in DNA: TGTGCCAGCACCCCTGGGCAGGCCCTCTCCTACGAGCAGTACTTC. Translation gives CASTPGQALSYEQYF.